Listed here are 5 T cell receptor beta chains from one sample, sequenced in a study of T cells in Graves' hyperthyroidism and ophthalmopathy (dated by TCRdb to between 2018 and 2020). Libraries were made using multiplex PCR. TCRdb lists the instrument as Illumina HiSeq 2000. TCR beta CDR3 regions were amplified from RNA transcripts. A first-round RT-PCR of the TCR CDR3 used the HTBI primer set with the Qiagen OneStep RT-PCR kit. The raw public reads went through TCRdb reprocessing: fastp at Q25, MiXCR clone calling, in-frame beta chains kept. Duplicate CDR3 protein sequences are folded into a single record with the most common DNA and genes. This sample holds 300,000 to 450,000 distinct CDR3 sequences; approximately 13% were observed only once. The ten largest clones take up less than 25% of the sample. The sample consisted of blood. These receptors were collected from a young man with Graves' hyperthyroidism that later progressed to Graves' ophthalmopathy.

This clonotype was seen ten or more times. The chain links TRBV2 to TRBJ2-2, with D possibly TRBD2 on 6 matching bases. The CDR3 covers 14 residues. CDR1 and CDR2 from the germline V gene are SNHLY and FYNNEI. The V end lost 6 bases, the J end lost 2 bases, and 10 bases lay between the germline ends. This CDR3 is CASSGGANTGELFF. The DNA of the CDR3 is TGTGCCAGCAGCGGGGGAGCAAACACCGGGGAGCTGTTTTTT. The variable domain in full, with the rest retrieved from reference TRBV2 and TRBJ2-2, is EPEVTQTPSHQVTQMGQEVILRCVPISNHLYFYWYRQILGQKVEFLVSFYNNEISEKSEIFDDQFSVERPDGSNFTLKIRSTKLEDSAMYFCASSGGANTGELFFGEGSRLTVL.

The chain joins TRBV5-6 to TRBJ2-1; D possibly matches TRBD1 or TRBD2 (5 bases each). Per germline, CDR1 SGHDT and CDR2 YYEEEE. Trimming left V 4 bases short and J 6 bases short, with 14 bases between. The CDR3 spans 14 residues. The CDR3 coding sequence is TGTGCCAGCAGCCTCTTGGGGCGGGCCAATGAGCAGTTCTTC. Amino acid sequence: CASSLLGRANEQFF.

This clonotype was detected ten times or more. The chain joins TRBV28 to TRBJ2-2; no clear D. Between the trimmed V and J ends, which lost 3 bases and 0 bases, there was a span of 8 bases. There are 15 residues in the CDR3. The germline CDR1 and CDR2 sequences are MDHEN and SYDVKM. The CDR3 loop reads CASSFWQTNTGELFF. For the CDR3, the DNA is TGTGCCAGCAGTTTCTGGCAGACGAACACCGGGGAGCTGTTTTTT. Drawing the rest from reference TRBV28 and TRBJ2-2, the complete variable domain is DVKVTQSSRYLVKRTGEKVFLECVQDMDHENMFWYRQDPGLGLRLIYFSYDVKMKEKGDIPEGYSVSREKKERFSLILESASTNQTSMYLCASSFWQTNTGELFFGEGSRLTVL.

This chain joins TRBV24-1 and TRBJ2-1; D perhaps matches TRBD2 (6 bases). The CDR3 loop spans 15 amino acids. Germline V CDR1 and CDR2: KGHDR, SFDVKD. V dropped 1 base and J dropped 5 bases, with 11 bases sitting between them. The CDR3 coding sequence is TGTGCCACCAGTGATTTTTGGGGGGACGACAATGAGCAGTTCTTC. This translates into CATSDFWGDDNEQFF.

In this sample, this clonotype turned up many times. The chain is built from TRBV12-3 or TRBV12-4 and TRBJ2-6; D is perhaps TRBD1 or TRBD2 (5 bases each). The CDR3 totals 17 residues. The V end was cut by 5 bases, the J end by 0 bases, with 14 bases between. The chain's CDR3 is CASSLRWGSSGANVLTF. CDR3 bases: TGTGCCAGCAGTCTCAGATGGGGGAGCTCTGGGGCCAACGTCCTGACTTTC.